This note documents a single T cell receptor beta chain sequence. The sample is drawn from a study of patients and donors after allogeneic stem cell transplantation. TCRdb reprocessed the RT-PCR reads via MiXCR and lists one record per CDR3 protein. Of 25,000 or so distinct CDR3 sequences in the sample, about 30% were seen once. The V segment lost 0 bases and the J segment 5 bases; nucleotides outside the gene matches: 6. The CDR3 runs to 15 residues. The germline gives CDR1 SGHRS, CDR2 YFSETQ. This receptor was taken from a human donor who was either an allogeneic HSCT recipient or a stem cell or donor lymphocyte infusion donor (not recorded which). It is not recorded whose cells these are; they may come from a transplant donor. The sequencing sample was made of blood, either unsorted or a sorted T cell fraction (not recorded which). This chain uses TRBV5-1 with TRBJ2-7, with 9 bases that match TRBD1. The DNA of the CDR3 is TGCGCCAGCAGCTTGGTTGGGACAGGGTCCGACGAGCAGTACTTC. It is translated as CASSLVGTGSDEQYF.